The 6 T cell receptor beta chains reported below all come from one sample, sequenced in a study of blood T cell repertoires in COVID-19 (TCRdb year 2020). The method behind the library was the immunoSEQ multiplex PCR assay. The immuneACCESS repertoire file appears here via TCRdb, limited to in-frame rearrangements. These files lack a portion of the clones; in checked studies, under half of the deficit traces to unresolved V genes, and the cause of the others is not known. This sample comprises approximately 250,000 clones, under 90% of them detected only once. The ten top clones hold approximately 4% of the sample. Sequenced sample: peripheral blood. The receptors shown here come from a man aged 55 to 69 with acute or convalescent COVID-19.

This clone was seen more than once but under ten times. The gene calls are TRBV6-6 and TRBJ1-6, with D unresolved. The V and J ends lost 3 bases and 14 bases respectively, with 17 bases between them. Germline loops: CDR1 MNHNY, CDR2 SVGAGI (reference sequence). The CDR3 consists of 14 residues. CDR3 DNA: TGTGCCAGCAGTTATTCCCCGGGTCCTGGAACCCTCCACTTT. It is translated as CASSYSPGPGTLHF.

The CDR3 DNA sequence: TGTGCCAGCAGCACCCAACAGGGGGCTACCTACAATGAGCAGTTCTTC. This codes for CASSTQQGATYNEQFF. J is TRBJ2-1 and V is TRBV11-2, with 9 positions matching TRBD1. This CDR3 has 16 residues. In germline, CDR1 is SGHAT, CDR2 FQNNGV. V lost 5 bases, J lost 2 bases, and 7 bases stayed unmatched.

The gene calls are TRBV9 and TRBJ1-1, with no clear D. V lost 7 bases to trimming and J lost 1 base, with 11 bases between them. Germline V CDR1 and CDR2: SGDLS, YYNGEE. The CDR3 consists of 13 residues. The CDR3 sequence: CASAQVTNTEAFF. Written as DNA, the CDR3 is TGTGCCAGCGCGCAGGTGACGAACACTGAAGCTTTCTTT. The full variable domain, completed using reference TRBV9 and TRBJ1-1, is DSGVTQTPKHLITATGQRVTLRCSPRSGDLSVYWYQQSLDQGLQFLIQYYNGEERAKGNILERFSAQQFPDLHSELNLSSLELGDSALYFCASAQVTNTEAFFGQGTRLTVV.

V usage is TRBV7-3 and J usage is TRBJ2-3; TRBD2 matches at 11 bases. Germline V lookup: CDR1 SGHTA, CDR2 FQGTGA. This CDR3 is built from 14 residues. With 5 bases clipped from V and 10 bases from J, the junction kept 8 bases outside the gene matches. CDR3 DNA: TGTGCCAGCAGCGTTAGCGGGAGGGGGTCCTCGCAGTATTTT. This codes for CASSVSGRGSSQYF. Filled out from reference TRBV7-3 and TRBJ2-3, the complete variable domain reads GAGVSQTPSNKVTEKGKYVELRCDPISGHTALYWYRQSLGQGPEFLIYFQGTGAADDSGLPNDRFFAVRPEGSVSTLKIQRTERGDSAVYLCASSVSGRGSSQYFGPGTRLTVL.

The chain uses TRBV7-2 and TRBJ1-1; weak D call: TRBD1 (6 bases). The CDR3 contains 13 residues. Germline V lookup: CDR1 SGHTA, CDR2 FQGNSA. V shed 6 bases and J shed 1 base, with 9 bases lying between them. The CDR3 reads CASRRQENTEAFF. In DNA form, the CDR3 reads TGTGCCAGCAGGCGACAGGAGAACACTGAAGCTTTCTTT.

The DNA of the CDR3 is TGTGCCAGCAGCCCCGGGATCTCCTACAATGAGCAGTTCTTC. Translated: CASSPGISYNEQFF. V and J are TRBV3-1 (or the pseudogene TRBV3-2) and TRBJ2-1, with TRBD2 as a possible D gene (5 bases). The CDR3 runs 14 residues. Trimming pared 4 bases from V and 0 bases from J, leaving 7 bases between. CDR1 LGHDT and CDR2 YNNKEL come from the germline V gene (reference sequence).